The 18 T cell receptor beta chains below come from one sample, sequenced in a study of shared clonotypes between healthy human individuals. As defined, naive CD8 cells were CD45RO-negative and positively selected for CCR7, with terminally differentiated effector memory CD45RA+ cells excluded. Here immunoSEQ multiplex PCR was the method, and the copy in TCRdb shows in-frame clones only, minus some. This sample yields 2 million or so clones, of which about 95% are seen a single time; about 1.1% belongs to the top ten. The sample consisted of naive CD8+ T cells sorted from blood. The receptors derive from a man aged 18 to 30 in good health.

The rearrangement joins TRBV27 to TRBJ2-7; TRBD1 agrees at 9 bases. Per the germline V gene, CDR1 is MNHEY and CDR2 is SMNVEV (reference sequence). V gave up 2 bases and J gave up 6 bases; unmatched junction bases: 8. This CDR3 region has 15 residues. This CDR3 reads CASSLEGQGLSEQYF. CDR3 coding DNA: TGTGCCAGCAGTTTAGAGGGACAGGGCTTAAGCGAGCAGTACTTC.

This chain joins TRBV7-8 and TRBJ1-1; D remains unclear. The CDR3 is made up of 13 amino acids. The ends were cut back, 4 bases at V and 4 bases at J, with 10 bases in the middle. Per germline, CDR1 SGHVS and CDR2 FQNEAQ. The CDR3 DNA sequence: TGTGCCAGCAGCTCCCGCCCTACCACTGAAGCTTTCTTT. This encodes CASSSRPTTEAFF. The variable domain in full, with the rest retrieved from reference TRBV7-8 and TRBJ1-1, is GAGVSQSPRYKVAKRGQDVALRCDPISGHVSLFWYQQALGQGPEFLTYFQNEAQLDKSGLPSDRFFAERPEGSVSTLKIQRTQQEDSAVYLCASSSRPTTEAFFGQGTRLTVV.

The CDR3 loop reads CASSLALAGYNEQFF. DNA for the CDR3: TGCGCCAGCAGCTTAGCCCTAGCGGGATACAATGAGCAGTTCTTC. V and J are TRBV5-1 and TRBJ2-1; the match to TRBD2 covers 9 bases. CDR1 is SGHRS and CDR2 is YFSETQ in the germline V gene. With 2 bases clipped from V and 4 bases from J, the junction kept 4 bases outside the gene matches. The CDR3 totals 15 residues.

CDR3 sequence: CAWSVLGLGAEQYF. In DNA, the CDR3 is TGTGCCTGGAGTGTACTGGGGCTGGGGGCCGAGCAGTACTTC. The rearrangement uses TRBV30 and TRBJ2-7, with a possible D match to TRBD1 (6 bases). CDR3 length: 14 amino acids. Trimming took 0 bases from V and 6 from J, leaving 15 bases between them. The V gene's germline CDR1 is GTSNPN and CDR2 SVGIG (reference sequence).

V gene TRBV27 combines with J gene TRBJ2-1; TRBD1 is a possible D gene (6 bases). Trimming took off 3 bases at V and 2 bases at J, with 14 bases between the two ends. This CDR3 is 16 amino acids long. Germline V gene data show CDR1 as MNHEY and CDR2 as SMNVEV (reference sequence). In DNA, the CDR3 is TGTGCCAGCAGTTTCCTACAGGGTCTGACCTACAATGAGCAGTTCTTC. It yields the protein CASSFLQGLTYNEQFF.

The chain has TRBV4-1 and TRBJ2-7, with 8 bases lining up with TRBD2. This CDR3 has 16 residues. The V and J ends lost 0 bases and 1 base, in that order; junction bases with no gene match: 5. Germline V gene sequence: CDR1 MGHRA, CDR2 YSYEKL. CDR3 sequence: CASSQDRRGVSYEQYF. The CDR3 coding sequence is TGCGCCAGCAGCCAAGATCGGCGGGGGGTTTCCTACGAGCAGTACTTC.

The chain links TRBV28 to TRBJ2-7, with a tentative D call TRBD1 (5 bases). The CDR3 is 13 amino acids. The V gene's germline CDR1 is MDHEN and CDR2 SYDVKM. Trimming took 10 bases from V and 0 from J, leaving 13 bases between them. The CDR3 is CATETDFSYEQYF. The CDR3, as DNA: TGTGCCACCGAGACAGACTTCTCCTACGAGCAGTACTTC.

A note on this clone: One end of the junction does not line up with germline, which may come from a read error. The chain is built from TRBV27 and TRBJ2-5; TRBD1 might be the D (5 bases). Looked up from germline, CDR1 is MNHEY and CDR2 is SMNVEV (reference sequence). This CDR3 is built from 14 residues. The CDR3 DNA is TGTGCCAGCAGTTTCGGCAGGGTAGAAGAAACCCAGTACTTC. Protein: CASSFGRVEETQYF.

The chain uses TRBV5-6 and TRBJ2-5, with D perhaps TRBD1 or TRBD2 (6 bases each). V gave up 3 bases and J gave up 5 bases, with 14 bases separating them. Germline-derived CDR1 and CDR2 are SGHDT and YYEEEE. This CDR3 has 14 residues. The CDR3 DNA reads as TGTGCCAGCAGCTGGAGGGGGAGCGGGGAGACCCAGTACTTC. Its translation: CASSWRGSGETQYF.

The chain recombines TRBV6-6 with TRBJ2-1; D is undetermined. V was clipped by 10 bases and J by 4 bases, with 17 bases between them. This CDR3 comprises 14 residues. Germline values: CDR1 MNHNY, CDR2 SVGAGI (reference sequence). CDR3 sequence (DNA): TGTGCCACCGGAGACTTGGTCGTATACAATGAGCAGTTCTTC. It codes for CATGDLVVYNEQFF.

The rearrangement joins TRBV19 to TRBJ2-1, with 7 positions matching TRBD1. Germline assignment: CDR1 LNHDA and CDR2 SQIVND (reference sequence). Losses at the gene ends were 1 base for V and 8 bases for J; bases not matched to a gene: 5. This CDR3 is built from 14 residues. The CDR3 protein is CASSIGTGVYEQFF. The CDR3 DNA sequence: TGTGCCAGTAGTATAGGAACAGGGGTTTATGAGCAGTTCTTC.

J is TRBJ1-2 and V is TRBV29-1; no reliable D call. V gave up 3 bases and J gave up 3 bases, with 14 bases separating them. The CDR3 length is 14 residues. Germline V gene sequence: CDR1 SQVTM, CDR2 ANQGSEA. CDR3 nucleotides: TGCAGCGTTGATTCGTCAGGCCGTGACTATGGCTACACCTTC. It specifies CSVDSSGRDYGYTF.

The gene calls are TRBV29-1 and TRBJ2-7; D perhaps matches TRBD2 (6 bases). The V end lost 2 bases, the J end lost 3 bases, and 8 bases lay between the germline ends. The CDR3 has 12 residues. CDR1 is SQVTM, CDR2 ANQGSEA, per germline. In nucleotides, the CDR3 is TGCAGCGTTGAATTCGGGAGCTACGAGCAGTACTTC. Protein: CSVEFGSYEQYF.

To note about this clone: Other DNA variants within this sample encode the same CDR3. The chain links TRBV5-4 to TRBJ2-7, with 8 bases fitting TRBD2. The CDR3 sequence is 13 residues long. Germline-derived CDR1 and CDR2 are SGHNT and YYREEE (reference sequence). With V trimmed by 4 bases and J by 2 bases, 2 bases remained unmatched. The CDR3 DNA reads TGTGCCAGCAGCGGGGGACTAGCCTACGAGCAGTACTTC. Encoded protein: CASSGGLAYEQYF.

The CDR3 protein is CASSQEGTGGVYNEQFF. The CDR3 region has the DNA TGCGCCAGCAGCCAAGAGGGGACAGGGGGCGTTTACAATGAGCAGTTCTTC. This rearrangement joins TRBV4-3 to TRBJ2-1; the match to TRBD1 covers 12 bases. Trimming removed 0 bases from V and 4 bases from J; junction bases left unmatched: 4. The CDR3 length is 17 residues. Germline V gives CDR1 LGHNA, CDR2 YSLEER.

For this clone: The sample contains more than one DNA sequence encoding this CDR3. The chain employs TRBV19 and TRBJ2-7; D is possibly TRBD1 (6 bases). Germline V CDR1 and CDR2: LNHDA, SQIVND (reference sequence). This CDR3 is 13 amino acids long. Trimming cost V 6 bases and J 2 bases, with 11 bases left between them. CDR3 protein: CASSPGQPYEQYF. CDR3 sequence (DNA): TGTGCCAGTAGCCCGGGACAACCCTACGAGCAGTACTTC.

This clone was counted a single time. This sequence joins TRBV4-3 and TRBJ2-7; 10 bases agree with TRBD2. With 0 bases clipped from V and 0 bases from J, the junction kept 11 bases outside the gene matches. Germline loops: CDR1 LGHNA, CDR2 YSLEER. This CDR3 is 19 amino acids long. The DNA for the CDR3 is TGCGCCAGCAGCCAAGATTCGGGGCTAGCGGGAGAACCCTCCTACGAGCAGTACTTC. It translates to CASSQDSGLAGEPSYEQYF.

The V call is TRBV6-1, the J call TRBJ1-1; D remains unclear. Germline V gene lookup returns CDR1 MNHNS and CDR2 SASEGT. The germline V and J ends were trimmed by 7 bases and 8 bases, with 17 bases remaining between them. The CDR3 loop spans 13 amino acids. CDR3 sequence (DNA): TGTGCCAGCACGCCCCAGGCCCTTTTAGAAGCTTTCTTT. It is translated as CASTPQALLEAFF.